This TCR beta chain originates from a study of cytomegalovirus exposure and HLA in healthy donors (dated by TCRdb to about 2017). A note on the overall study: An earlier analysis of several hundred of the donors reported about 300 Gb of sequence data and 95 million to 140 million unique TCR beta sequences obtained from 180 million or so T cells. The genetic ancestry cluster associated with self-reported Caucasian donors included over 80% of the approximately 400 genotyped donors. A separate validation cohort of roughly 110 different subjects was used in addition to the approximately 610-subject first cohort. Because of strong linkage in the cohort, roughly five DR-DQ haplotypes were treated as single units for association and clustering. Both class I and class II loci were covered by HLA typing, at four-digit resolution. About 300 gigabases of sequencing data and around 90 million unique TCR sequences made up an early release that covered several hundred HLA-typed donors. A later analysis re-analyzed previously published TCR beta repertoires from several hundred donors and added high-resolution HLA genotyping to study TCR occurrence patterns. To predict cytomegalovirus infection status, the study combined high-throughput TCR immunosequencing, statistical association of individual TCRs with disease status, and machine learning. In an earlier analysis of 587 of the donors, high-throughput TCR beta sequencing was used to judge whether each TCR beta V gene segment behaved as functional or pseudogenic. The T cell repertoires of 666 subjects were profiled by immunosequencing and related to cytomegalovirus serostatus. The aim of the study was to test whether cataloging public T cell receptors could identify signatures of past pathogen exposure. The later analysis used no new phenotypic data to find candidate immune exposures, relying instead on TCR beta sequences and their occurrence across donors. All discovery cohort repertoires had been generated on a single sequencing platform. The number of typed donors differed by locus: roughly 629-640 for A, B, C, DRB1 and DQB1; 522 for DQA1; some 610 for DPA1; and roughly 450 for DPB1. A later genetic analysis took genome-wide SNP genotypes for about three fifths of the 666 donors and used that subset as a discovery cohort. Among under 450 genotyped donors of the cohort, an average of approximately 240,000 unique TCR beta nucleotide sequences were sequenced per donor, roughly 18% of them non-productive. Donor age, sex, ethnicity and CMV serostatus were compiled alongside the repertoire data. What the research found in general, with its limitations: CMV serostatus was the only immune exposure information available for the cohort. According to a later genetic analysis, donors in an Asian-associated ancestry cluster had fewer N-insertions in productive TCRs than the roughly 670-donor mean. Correlated functional status among segregating V segments might be attributable to linkage disequilibrium, but an unknown experimental factor could not be ruled out. In a later analysis, HLA-associated TCR beta chains showed more clonal expansion and lower generation probabilities than non-associated chains that were equally common. A further reported finding was that TCR beta sequences accurately predicted the HLA-A and HLA-B alleles for most subjects in the first cohort. Most TCR sequences were seen in very few donors, while some public TCRs were found in many individuals. Only TCR beta chains were sequenced in this cohort, and the absence of alpha or paired-chain data limited detectable features. The authors suggested that the approach could potentially be extended to other disease states and immunological phenotypes. Presence/absence analyses assumed roughly uniform sequencing depth across donors, an assumption that may not hold. Several of the top co-occurrence clusters appeared to be linked to parvovirus B19, influenza, CMV and Epstein-Barr virus, according to a later analysis. In a later genetic analysis, a missense DCLRE1C variant was associated with V-gene and J-gene trimming of TCR beta chains, and the association was replicated in an independent cohort. The study gave a list of 150 to 200 TCR beta chains associated with cytomegalovirus. A group of highly shared sequence variants was considered likely to be a technical artifact of the sequencing pipeline. Specific HLA alleles were associated with 15,000 to 20,000 TCR beta sequences at a false discovery rate of 0.05 in a later analysis. Strong co-occurrence of HLA alleles, especially DR and DQ, made assigning TCR associations to individual alleles difficult. Because the 87-base-pair reads could not distinguish some IMGT-functional V segments, including TRBV6-2 and TRBV6-3, those segments were excluded. A few of the identified cytomegalovirus-associated TCR beta chains were confirmed in vitro to be specific for cytomegalovirus antigens. Most CMV-associated TCR beta chains appeared to be HLA-restricted in a later analysis, and the HLA associations seemed to be driven largely by CMV exposure. HLA typing was unavailable for some donors at each locus, so association tests used only the typed subset. Because counts were too low, roughly 16 rarely observed V segments, including chromosome 9 orphons, were left out of the earlier analysis of some 640 of the donors. Cytomegalovirus status was reported to be diagnosed by the classifier with high specificity and sensitivity in both the original and validation cohorts. In a later analysis, the rate of TCR association differed among HLA loci, with DRB1 alleles having the most associated TCRs and HLA-C alleles having the fewest. An earlier analysis of around 500 of the donors showed that most TCR beta V segments appeared in productive rearrangements either about 87% or about 30% of the time, which broadly matched IMGT annotations.

About this clone itself: The clone's antigen remains unknown. No much larger clone is present one base from it, and per-base qualities are unavailable.

The library came from the immunoSEQ multiplex PCR assay. A mixture of 60 forward primers for TCR Vbeta segments and 13 reverse primers for TCR Jbeta segments was used in the multiplex PCR. A multiplex PCR assay on genomic DNA amplified the CDR3 region of rearranged TCR beta genes. The amplified TCR beta libraries were sequenced on the Illumina HiSeq System as 87-base-pair reads. The study's processing was this. A later analysis tallied 75 million to 85 million unique TCR beta chains across the 666 repertoires, and 10 million to 11 million of those chains were shared by two or more donors. Raw reads were error-corrected and collapsed into unique sequences with a nearest-neighbor algorithm that merged closely related sequences to remove PCR and sequencing errors. To assign V, D and J gene segments, CDR3 sequences were aligned to IMGT reference sequences. For a sequence to be retained, a match of at least six nucleotides to both a V gene segment and a J gene segment was required. A rearrangement was called productive if the CDR3 had no stop codons and remained in frame with V and J, and every other rearrangement was called non-productive. Following IMGT convention, CDR3 was defined as the stretch from the second conserved V-encoded cysteine up to the conserved J-encoded phenylalanine. In an earlier analysis of 587 of the donors, sequences lacking an unambiguous match to a single V gene segment were excluded. An earlier analysis of 550 to 650 of the donors classified V segments as functional when productive rearrangements were above 56.7% and as segregating when the standard deviation between donors was above 5%. To diagnose cytomegalovirus status from the catalog of TCR beta chain sequences, a statistical classification framework was built. In a later analysis, TCR nucleotide sequences were compared against IMGT/GENE-DB human TR gene sequences so that V and J genes could be assigned. In a later analysis, CDR3 sequences and most-parsimonious VDJ recombination scenarios were assigned using the TCRdist pipeline. A later analysis defined each TCR beta chain by its CDR3 amino acid sequence plus V-gene family, and excluded reads lacking a unique V-gene family. To address suspected cross-contamination and a sequencing artifact, a later analysis removed around 600 highly shared, low-generation-probability nucleotide sequences. In a later analysis, a clonal expansion index for each public chain was calculated from normalized within-repertoire ranks of inferred template counts. Generation probabilities in a later analysis came from a VDJ recombination model fitted to out-of-frame rearrangements, and those results were checked against IGoR. In a later analysis, TCR-TCR, TCR-HLA and TCR-CMV co-occurrence was scored with hypergeometric tests, and a repertoire-size bias correction was applied to TCR pairs. To estimate false discovery rates, a later analysis permuted the HLA or CMV assignments 20 times. A later analysis grouped co-occurring TCRs with DBSCAN, adding TCRdist sequence similarity when clustering within HLA-allele-positive subsets. Repertoires with fewer than 30,000 or more than 120,000 public chains, plus five repertoires with anomalous nucleotide sharing, were excluded from co-occurrence clustering. Sourced from immuneACCESS, this table was stored by TCRdb with only in-frame sequences that have V and J called. A share of the clones is absent; for the studies checked, an unresolved V gene accounts for under half, and the remainder has no known explanation. V and J calls and clone size are those listed in that table; D and trimming were worked out from the DNA. The sample contains about 130,000 clones, approximately 82% of them found a single time. 2.5% to 3.5% of the sample goes to the ten largest clones.

Cut back by 3 bases and 6 bases, the V and J ends lie 27 bases apart. Including cysteine and phenylalanine, the CDR3 has 19 amino acids. Just CDR3 DNA is preserved here, 57 bases in frame from base 1. CDR1 is given as LNHNV and CDR2 as YYDKDF, both from the germline V gene (reference sequence). The cohort consisted of some 670 healthy bone marrow donors. All cohort members were sampled while nominally healthy, although unrecorded immune exposures were likely present. The donor was CMV seronegative and belonged to the group of over 300 seronegative cohort members. Every donor gave a peripheral blood sample, and the peripheral blood mononuclear cells from that sample were used for TCR beta sequencing. The Qiagen DNeasy Blood Extraction Kit was used to extract genomic DNA from the blood cell samples.

Sequenced input: PBMCs. In this chain, TRBV15 is recombined with TRBJ1-5; TRBD1 is a weak D gene call, 5 bases matching. This clonotype was obtained from a boy younger than 10 in good health and CMV-seronegative. CDR3 region: CATSSETPHRVGDSQPQHF. The nucleotide sequence reads as follows: TGTGCCACCAGCAGTGAAACCCCGCATAGGGTGGGGGACTCTCAGCCCCAGCATTTT.